This T cell receptor beta chain was identified in a study of shared clonotypes between healthy human individuals. Study-wide points: Lower generation probabilities were found for non-shared clonotypes than for those shared by all four donors. Roughly 5% of naive CD4 clonotypes were common to a few donors.

Comment on this clone: The antigen is not known. The same CDR3 arises from other DNA sequences in this sample as well.

Data came from immunoSEQ multiplex PCR; TCRdb stores just in-frame clones and leaves some out. The table includes around 980,000 clones, about four fifths detected once. The receptor's source is a man younger than 35 in good health. Some clones in this sample may be carry-over from other donors' samples. The sequencing input was memory CD4+ T cells from PBMCs. Noted subset: CD45RA-negative fraction.

The CDR3 region has the DNA TGCAGCGTGGGGGGACTTAGCTACGAGCAGTACTTC. It is translated as CSVGGLSYEQYF. The chain employs TRBV29-1 and TRBJ2-7; possibly TRBD2 for D (6 bases). This CDR3 spans 12 amino acids. Germline CDR1 and CDR2: SQVTM and ANQGSEA. The V and J ends lost 6 bases and 3 bases respectively, with 12 bases between them.